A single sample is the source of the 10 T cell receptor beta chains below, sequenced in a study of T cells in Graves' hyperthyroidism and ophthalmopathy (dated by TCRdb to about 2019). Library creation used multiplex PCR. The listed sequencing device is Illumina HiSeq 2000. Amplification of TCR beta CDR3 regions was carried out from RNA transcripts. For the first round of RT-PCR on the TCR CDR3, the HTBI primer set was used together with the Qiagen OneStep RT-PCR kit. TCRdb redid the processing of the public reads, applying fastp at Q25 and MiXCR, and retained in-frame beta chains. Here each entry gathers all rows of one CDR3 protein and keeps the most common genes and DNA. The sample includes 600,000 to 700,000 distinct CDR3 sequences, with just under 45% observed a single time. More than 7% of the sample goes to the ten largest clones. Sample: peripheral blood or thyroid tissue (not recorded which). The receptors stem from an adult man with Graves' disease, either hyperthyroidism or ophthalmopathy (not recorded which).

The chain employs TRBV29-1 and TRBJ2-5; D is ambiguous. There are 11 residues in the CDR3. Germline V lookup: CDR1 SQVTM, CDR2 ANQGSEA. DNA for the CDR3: TGCAGGTCAAGCGAGCAAGAGACCCAGTACTTC. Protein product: CRSSEQETQYF.

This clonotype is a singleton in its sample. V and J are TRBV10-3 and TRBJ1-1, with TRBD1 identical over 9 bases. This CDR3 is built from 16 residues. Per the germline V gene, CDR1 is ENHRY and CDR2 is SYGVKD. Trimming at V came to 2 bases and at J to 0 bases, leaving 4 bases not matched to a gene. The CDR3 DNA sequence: TGTGCCATCAGTGAGAAGACAGGGGGGATGAACACTGAAGCTTTCTTT. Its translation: CAISEKTGGMNTEAFF.

The CDR3 region is CASSGTGETQYF. CDR3 sequence (DNA): TGTGCCAGTAGCGGGACAGGGGAGACCCAGTACTTC. The chain recombines TRBV19 with TRBJ2-5; 9 bases are a match to TRBD1. Losses at the gene ends were 6 bases for V and 5 bases for J; bases not matched to a gene: 1. This CDR3 comprises 12 residues. CDR1 is LNHDA, CDR2 SQIVND, per germline (reference sequence).

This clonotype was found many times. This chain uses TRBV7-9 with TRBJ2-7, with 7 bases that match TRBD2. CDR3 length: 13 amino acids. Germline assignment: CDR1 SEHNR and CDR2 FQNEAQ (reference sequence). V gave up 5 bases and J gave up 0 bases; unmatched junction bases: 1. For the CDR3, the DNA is TGTGCCAGCAGCCCGGGGGGCTCCTACGAGCAGTACTTC. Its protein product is CASSPGGSYEQYF.

CDR3: CASSLSPLDSPLHF. In DNA form, the CDR3 reads TGTGCCAGCAGCTTATCTCCATTGGACTCACCCCTCCACTTT. The chain combines TRBV7-8 with TRBJ1-6; D is undetermined. Germline CDR1 is SGHVS and CDR2 is FQNEAQ. CDR3 length equals 14 residues. V was trimmed by 2 bases and J by 10 bases, leaving 12 bases between them. Looking up the rest from reference TRBV7-8 and TRBJ1-6 gives the full variable domain: GAGVSQSPRYKVAKRGQDVALRCDPISGHVSLFWYQQALGQGPEFLTYFQNEAQLDKSGLPSDRFFAERPEGSVSTLKIQRTQQEDSAVYLCASSLSPLDSPLHFGNGTRLTVT.

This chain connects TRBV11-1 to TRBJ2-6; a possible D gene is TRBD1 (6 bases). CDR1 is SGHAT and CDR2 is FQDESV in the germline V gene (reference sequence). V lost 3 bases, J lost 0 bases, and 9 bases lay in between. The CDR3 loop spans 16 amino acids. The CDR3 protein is CASSFGGASGANVLTF. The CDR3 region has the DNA TGTGCCAGCAGCTTTGGGGGCGCCTCTGGGGCCAACGTCCTGACTTTC.

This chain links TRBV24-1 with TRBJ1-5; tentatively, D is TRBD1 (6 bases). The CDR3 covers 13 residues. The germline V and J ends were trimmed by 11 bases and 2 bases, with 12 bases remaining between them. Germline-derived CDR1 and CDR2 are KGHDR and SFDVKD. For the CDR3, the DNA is TGTGCCAAGGGGGGGTACGGCAATCAGCCCCAGCATTTT. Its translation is CAKGGYGNQPQHF.

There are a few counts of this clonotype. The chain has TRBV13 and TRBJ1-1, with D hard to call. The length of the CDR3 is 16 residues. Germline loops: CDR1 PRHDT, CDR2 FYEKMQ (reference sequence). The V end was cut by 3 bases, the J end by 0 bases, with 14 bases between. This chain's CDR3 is CASSLIQGTMNTEAFF. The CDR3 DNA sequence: TGTGCCAGCAGCTTGATACAAGGAACGATGAACACTGAAGCTTTCTTT.

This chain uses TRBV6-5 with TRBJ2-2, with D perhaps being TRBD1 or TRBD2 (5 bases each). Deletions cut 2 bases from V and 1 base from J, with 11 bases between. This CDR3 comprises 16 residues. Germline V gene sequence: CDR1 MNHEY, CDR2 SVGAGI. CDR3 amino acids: CASSYGGRLNTGELFF. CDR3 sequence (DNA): TGTGCCAGCAGTTACGGGGGACGTTTGAACACCGGGGAGCTGTTTTTT.

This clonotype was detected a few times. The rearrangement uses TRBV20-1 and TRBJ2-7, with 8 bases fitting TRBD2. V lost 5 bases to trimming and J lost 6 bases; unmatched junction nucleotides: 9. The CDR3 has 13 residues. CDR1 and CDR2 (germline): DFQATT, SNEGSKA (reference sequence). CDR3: CSAGSSGSGEQYF. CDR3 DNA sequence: TGCAGTGCTGGGTCAAGCGGGAGTGGCGAGCAGTACTTC.